Listed below are T cell receptor beta chains from one sample, sequenced in a study of OX40 agonist ivuxolimab in advanced cancers. Here immunoSEQ multiplex PCR was the method, and the copy in TCRdb shows in-frame clones only, minus some. Counted here are roughly 67,000 clones, 70% to 85% occurring once; the ten biggest clones make up about 11%. The sequencing used CD4+ or CD8+ T cells sorted from blood, collected in a trial of the OX40 agonist ivuxolimab. The receptors originated from an adult with an advanced solid tumor such as melanoma, head and neck, liver or kidney cancer. The CDR3 runs from the conserved cysteine through the conserved F or W. A D gene is named only where the DNA matches it firmly. Clone size is shown for a subset of rows, as once, few, many or a class of expanded clone.

abundance: NA
v_gene: TRBV5-1
j_gene: TRBJ2-5
d_gene: NA
CDR3aa: CASSLESKPQETQYF
CDR3nt: TGCGCCAGCAGCTTGGAATCAAAGCCTCAAGAGACCCAGTACTTC

abundance: NA
v_gene: TRBV30
j_gene: TRBJ1-2
d_gene: NA
CDR3aa: CAWSEPRGHQGGYTF
CDR3nt: TGTGCCTGGAGCGAGCCTCGGGGACACCAGGGAGGCTACACCTTC

abundance: NA
v_gene: TRBV5-6
j_gene: TRBJ1-1
d_gene: NA
CDR3aa: CASTEGPGEAFF
CDR3nt: TGTGCCAGCACTGAGGGGCCAGGTGAAGCTTTCTTT

abundance: NA
v_gene: TRBV9
j_gene: TRBJ1-3
d_gene: NA
CDR3aa: CASSVAGHSDSGNTIYF
CDR3nt: TGTGCCAGCAGCGTCGCGGGACATTCGGACTCTGGAAACACCATATATTTT

abundance: NA
v_gene: TRBV9
j_gene: TRBJ2-7
d_gene: TRBD2
CDR3aa: CASSPGTSGRAISYEQYF
CDR3nt: TGTGCCAGCAGCCCAGGGACTAGCGGGAGGGCCATCTCCTACGAGCAGTACTTC

abundance: NA
v_gene: TRBV5-6
j_gene: TRBJ1-2
d_gene: NA
CDR3aa: CASSLAAEEGVGGYTF
CDR3nt: TGTGCCAGCAGCTTGGCCGCCGAGGAGGGGGTAGGTGGCTACACCTTC

abundance: NA
v_gene: TRBV6-1
j_gene: TRBJ1-6
d_gene: NA
CDR3aa: CASSEARGSPLHF
CDR3nt: TGTGCCAGCAGTGAAGCGCGGGGGTCACCCCTCCACTTT

abundance: once
v_gene: TRBV6-1
j_gene: TRBJ1-6
d_gene: NA
CDR3aa: CATSRGLNNSPLHF
CDR3nt: TGTGCCACCTCTAGGGGTCTCAATAATTCACCCCTCCACTTT

abundance: NA
v_gene: TRBV27
j_gene: TRBJ1-5
d_gene: NA
CDR3aa: CASSLFSGWGNQPQHF
CDR3nt: TGTGCCAGCAGTTTGTTTTCCGGGTGGGGCAATCAGCCCCAGCATTTT

abundance: NA
v_gene: TRBV2
j_gene: TRBJ1-6
d_gene: TRBD1
CDR3aa: CASRETGGTYNSPLHF
CDR3nt: TGTGCCAGCAGGGAGACAGGGGGTACCTATAATTCACCCCTCCACTTT

abundance: few
v_gene: TRBV7-8
j_gene: TRBJ1-3
d_gene: NA
CDR3aa: CASSWGGGNTIYF
CDR3nt: TGTGCCAGCAGCTGGGGCGGTGGAAACACCATATATTTT

abundance: NA
v_gene: TRBV15
j_gene: TRBJ2-3
d_gene: TRBD1
CDR3aa: CATSTYLAGTVTDTQYF
CDR3nt: TGTGCCACCAGCACATACCTAGCCGGGACAGTCACAGATACGCAGTATTTT

abundance: few
v_gene: TRBV28
j_gene: TRBJ1-1
d_gene: TRBD1
CDR3aa: CASRDRGRGNTEAFF
CDR3nt: TGTGCCAGCAGGGACAGGGGGCGGGGGAACACTGAAGCTTTCTTT

abundance: NA
v_gene: TRBV11-2
j_gene: TRBJ1-2
d_gene: NA
CDR3aa: CASSLEGGGYTF
CDR3nt: TGTGCCAGCAGCTTAGAGGGAGGTGGCTACACCTTC

abundance: NA
v_gene: TRBV29-1
j_gene: TRBJ2-7
d_gene: TRBD1
CDR3aa: CSVVISGDRGYEQYF
CDR3nt: TGCAGCGTTGTTATTAGTGGGGACAGGGGCTACGAGCAGTACTTC

abundance: NA
v_gene: TRBV27
j_gene: TRBJ2-1
d_gene: TRBD2
CDR3aa: CASRLAGANEQFF
CDR3nt: TGTGCCAGCCGACTTGCGGGAGCAAATGAGCAGTTCTTC

abundance: NA
v_gene: TRBV30
j_gene: TRBJ2-2
d_gene: TRBD1
CDR3aa: CAWSRGTGVFSGELFF
CDR3nt: TGTGCCTGGAGCCGAGGGACAGGGGTATTTTCCGGGGAGCTGTTTTTT

abundance: NA
v_gene: TRBV4-3
j_gene: TRBJ1-3
d_gene: NA
CDR3aa: CASSQAAPRSTAGVSGNTIYF
CDR3nt: TGCGCCAGCAGCCAAGCGGCCCCCAGGTCGACAGCGGGTGTCTCTGGAAACACCATATATTTT

abundance: few
v_gene: TRBV4-2
j_gene: TRBJ1-1
d_gene: NA
CDR3aa: CASSQVGGGTEAFF
CDR3nt: TGTGCCAGCAGCCAAGTGGGGGGAGGGACTGAAGCTTTCTTT

abundance: NA
v_gene: TRBV19
j_gene: TRBJ1-6
d_gene: NA
CDR3aa: CASSMLAPRLTGTSPLHF
CDR3nt: TGTGCCAGTAGTATGTTGGCACCACGGCTGACTGGTACTTCACCCCTCCACTTT

abundance: NA
v_gene: TRBV5-1
j_gene: TRBJ2-3
d_gene: NA
CDR3aa: CASSETTSDTQYF
CDR3nt: TGCGCCAGCAGCGAGACCACTTCCGATACGCAGTATTTT

abundance: NA
v_gene: TRBV5-6
j_gene: TRBJ1-2
d_gene: TRBD1
CDR3aa: CASSLDLGQGASGYTF
CDR3nt: TGTGCCAGCAGCTTGGATTTGGGGCAGGGGGCGAGTGGCTACACCTTC

abundance: NA
v_gene: TRBV7-2
j_gene: TRBJ1-1
d_gene: NA
CDR3aa: CASSLYSGETEAFF
CDR3nt: TGTGCCAGCAGCTTATATTCAGGGGAAACTGAAGCTTTCTTT

abundance: few
v_gene: TRBV7-2
j_gene: TRBJ1-1
d_gene: NA
CDR3aa: CASSSYPSIVRNTEAFF
CDR3nt: TGTGCCAGCAGCTCATATCCATCAATAGTCAGGAACACTGAAGCTTTCTTT

abundance: NA
v_gene: TRBV6-5
j_gene: TRBJ1-3
d_gene: TRBD1
CDR3aa: CASSTGTGTGNTIYF
CDR3nt: TGTGCCAGCAGTACCGGGACAGGGACTGGAAACACCATATATTTT

abundance: NA
v_gene: TRBV28
j_gene: TRBJ2-3
d_gene: NA
CDR3aa: CASSFEGETDTQYF
CDR3nt: TGTGCCAGCAGTTTCGAGGGTGAAACAGATACGCAGTATTTT

abundance: once
v_gene: TRBV7-8
j_gene: TRBJ2-1
d_gene: NA
CDR3aa: CASSLGGATYNEQFF
CDR3nt: TGTGCCAGCAGCTTAGGCGGGGCGACCTACAATGAGCAGTTCTTC

abundance: NA
v_gene: TRBV18
j_gene: TRBJ2-2
d_gene: NA
CDR3aa: CASSPLSTGELFF
CDR3nt: TGTGCCAGCTCACCACTGAGCACCGGGGAGCTGTTTTTT

abundance: once
v_gene: TRBV5-6
j_gene: TRBJ2-1
d_gene: TRBD2
CDR3aa: CASSRLPSRGGLYNEQFF
CDR3nt: TGTGCCAGCAGCAGACTCCCTAGCCGGGGGGGGCTTTACAATGAGCAGTTCTTC

abundance: NA
v_gene: TRBV5-1
j_gene: TRBJ2-7
d_gene: NA
CDR3aa: CASSLVTGGRYEQYF
CDR3nt: TGCGCCAGCAGCTTGGTAACGGGTGGGCGATACGAGCAGTACTTC

abundance: NA
v_gene: TRBV10-3
j_gene: TRBJ2-7
d_gene: NA
CDR3aa: CLRRASYEQYF
CDR3nt: TGTCTTCGGAGGGCAAGCTACGAGCAGTACTTC

abundance: NA
v_gene: TRBV30
j_gene: TRBJ1-1
d_gene: NA
CDR3aa: CASQGGASPITEAFF
CDR3nt: TGTGCCTCACAAGGAGGGGCATCCCCGATTACTGAAGCTTTCTTT

abundance: NA
v_gene: TRBV6-1
j_gene: TRBJ1-6
d_gene: TRBD1
CDR3aa: CASSADRGGSPLHF
CDR3nt: TGTGCCAGCAGTGCCGACAGGGGCGGTTCACCCCTCCACTTT

abundance: NA
v_gene: TRBV21-1
j_gene: TRBJ2-7
d_gene: NA
CDR3aa: CASSKATLVEAYEQYF
CDR3nt: TGTGCCAGCAGCAAAGCTACTCTGGTGGAGGCCTACGAGCAGTACTTC

abundance: NA
v_gene: TRBV7-2
j_gene: TRBJ2-3
d_gene: NA
CDR3aa: CASSKRDTQYF
CDR3nt: TGTGCCAGCAGCAAAAGGGATACGCAGTATTTT

abundance: NA
v_gene: TRBV7-9
j_gene: TRBJ2-7
d_gene: NA
CDR3aa: CASSLETGTYEQYF
CDR3nt: TGTGCCAGCAGCTTAGAGACGGGAACCTACGAGCAGTACTTC

abundance: once
v_gene: TRBV5-4
j_gene: TRBJ1-4
d_gene: NA
CDR3aa: CASSQEGGASVEKLFF
CDR3nt: TGTGCCAGCAGCCAAGAGGGGGGGGCATCGGTAGAAAAACTGTTTTTT

abundance: once
v_gene: TRBV28
j_gene: TRBJ1-5
d_gene: NA
CDR3aa: CASSWTRNQPQHF
CDR3nt: TGTGCCAGCAGTTGGACACGCAATCAGCCCCAGCATTTT

abundance: NA
v_gene: TRBV19
j_gene: TRBJ1-1
d_gene: NA
CDR3aa: CASTRRGITEAFF
CDR3nt: TGTGCCAGTACCCGCAGAGGGATCACTGAAGCTTTCTTT

abundance: NA
v_gene: TRBV5-8
j_gene: TRBJ1-5
d_gene: NA
CDR3aa: CASSRDRNQPQHF
CDR3nt: TGTGCCAGCAGCAGGGACCGAAATCAGCCCCAGCATTTT

abundance: NA
v_gene: TRBV7-2
j_gene: TRBJ2-5
d_gene: NA
CDR3aa: CASSPRGTQYF
CDR3nt: TGTGCCAGCAGCCCCCGGGGGACCCAGTACTTC

abundance: NA
v_gene: TRBV27
j_gene: TRBJ2-3
d_gene: TRBD1
CDR3aa: CASRPRGPSTDTQYF
CDR3nt: TGTGCCAGCAGGCCCAGGGGGCCGAGCACAGATACGCAGTATTTT

abundance: once
v_gene: TRBV18
j_gene: TRBJ1-4
d_gene: NA
CDR3aa: CASSPIGGAVEKLFF
CDR3nt: TGTGCCAGCTCACCAATTGGCGGCGCGGTTGAAAAACTGTTTTTT

abundance: NA
v_gene: TRBV6-1
j_gene: TRBJ1-6
d_gene: NA
CDR3aa: CASSEGGNSPLHF
CDR3nt: TGTGCCAGCAGTGAAGGCGGGAATTCACCCCTCCACTTT

abundance: NA
v_gene: TRBV28
j_gene: TRBJ2-6
d_gene: NA
CDR3aa: CASSAPGTAGANVLTF
CDR3nt: TGTGCCAGCAGTGCGCCCGGGACGGCTGGGGCCAACGTCCTGACTTTC

abundance: NA
v_gene: TRBV6-5
j_gene: TRBJ2-3
d_gene: NA
CDR3aa: CASRGVWDTQYF
CDR3nt: TGTGCCAGCAGGGGTGTGTGGGATACGCAGTATTTT

abundance: NA
v_gene: TRBV10-3
j_gene: TRBJ2-3
d_gene: TRBD1
CDR3aa: CAIRDAVGGVVRDTQYF
CDR3nt: TGTGCCATCAGAGATGCGGTAGGGGGCGTTGTTAGAGATACGCAGTATTTT

abundance: NA
v_gene: TRBV19
j_gene: TRBJ1-5
d_gene: TRBD1
CDR3aa: CASTYGQGSNQPQHF
CDR3nt: TGTGCCAGTACTTACGGACAGGGTAGCAATCAGCCCCAGCATTTT

abundance: few
v_gene: TRBV30
j_gene: TRBJ2-7
d_gene: TRBD2
CDR3aa: CAWSLSGGPYEQYF
CDR3nt: TGTGCCTGGAGCCTTAGCGGGGGTCCCTACGAGCAGTACTTC

abundance: NA
v_gene: TRBV28
j_gene: TRBJ1-5
d_gene: NA
CDR3aa: CASSLLGRSPHF
CDR3nt: TGTGCCAGCAGTTTATTAGGGAGATCCCCGCATTTT

abundance: NA
v_gene: TRBV9
j_gene: TRBJ2-2
d_gene: TRBD2
CDR3aa: CASSRTSGGANTGELFF
CDR3nt: TGTGCCAGCAGTCGTACTAGCGGGGGGGCTAACACCGGGGAGCTGTTTTTT

abundance: NA
v_gene: TRBV4-1
j_gene: TRBJ2-1
d_gene: TRBD2
CDR3aa: CASSQDPSSGRDGEQFF
CDR3nt: TGCGCCAGCAGCCAAGATCCGAGTAGCGGGAGGGACGGTGAGCAGTTCTTC

abundance: few
v_gene: TRBV4-1
j_gene: TRBJ1-5
d_gene: TRBD1
CDR3aa: CASSLTPATGGNQPQHF
CDR3nt: TGCGCCAGCAGCCTCACTCCGGCGACAGGGGGTAATCAGCCCCAGCATTTT